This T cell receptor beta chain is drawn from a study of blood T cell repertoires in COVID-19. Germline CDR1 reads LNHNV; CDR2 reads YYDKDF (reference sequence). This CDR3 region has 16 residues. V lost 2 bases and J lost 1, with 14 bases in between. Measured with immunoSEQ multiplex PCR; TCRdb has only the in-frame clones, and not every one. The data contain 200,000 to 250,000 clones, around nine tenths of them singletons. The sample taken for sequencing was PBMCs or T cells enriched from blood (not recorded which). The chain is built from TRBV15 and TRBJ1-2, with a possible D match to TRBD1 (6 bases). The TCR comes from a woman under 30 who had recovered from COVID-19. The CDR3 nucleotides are TGTGCCACCAGCAGACCCGGGGAGGGGGTTAACTATGGCTACACCTTC. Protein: CATSRPGEGVNYGYTF.